The clone carrying this T cell receptor (beta chain) appeared a single time. The data were taken from a study of blood T cell repertoires in COVID-19. Overall study: Sites in the United States, Italy and Spain provided acute and convalescent COVID-19 samples. Nucleic acid was either cDNA or gDNA, and it came from T cells, B-cell-depleted T cells, or PBMCs.

Authors' analysis steps: Amplification of reference gene primers was used by the study to estimate nucleated cell counts. Assay used: immunoSEQ multiplex PCR; TCRdb lists only in-frame clones, some missing. The DNA gave D and trimming, while V, J and clone size come from that table. The table lists about 74,000 clones, over 75% of them singletons. Trimming pared 3 bases from V and 0 bases from J, leaving 11 bases between. The germline V gene has CDR1 MNHNS and CDR2 SASEGT. This CDR3 comprises 15 residues. Sequencing used peripheral blood. The sequence came from a man aged 45-60 years with acute or convalescent COVID-19. V is TRBV6-1 and J is TRBJ2-5; no clear D. In DNA, the CDR3 is TGTGCCAGCAGTGAGTATAAGGAGTACCAAGAGACCCAGTACTTC. Amino acid sequence: CASSEYKEYQETQYF.